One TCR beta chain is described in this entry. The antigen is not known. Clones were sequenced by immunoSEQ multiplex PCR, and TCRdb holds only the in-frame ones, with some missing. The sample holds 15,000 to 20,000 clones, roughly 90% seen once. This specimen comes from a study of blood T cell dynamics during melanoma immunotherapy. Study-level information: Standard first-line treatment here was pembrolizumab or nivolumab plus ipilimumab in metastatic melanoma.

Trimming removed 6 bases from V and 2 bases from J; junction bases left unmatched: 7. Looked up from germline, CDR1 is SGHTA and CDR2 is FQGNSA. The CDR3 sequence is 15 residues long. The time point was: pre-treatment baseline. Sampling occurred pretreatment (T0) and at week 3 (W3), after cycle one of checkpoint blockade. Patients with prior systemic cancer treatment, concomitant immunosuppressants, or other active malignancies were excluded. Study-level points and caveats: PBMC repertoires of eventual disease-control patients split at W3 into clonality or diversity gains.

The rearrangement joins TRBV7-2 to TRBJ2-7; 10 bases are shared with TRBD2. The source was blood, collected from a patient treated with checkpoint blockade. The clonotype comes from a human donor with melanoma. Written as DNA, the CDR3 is TGTGCCAGCAGTACCGGGACTAGCGCTACCTACGAGCAGTACTTC. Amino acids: CASSTGTSATYEQYF.